The entry that follows covers one T cell receptor (beta chain) sequence. The table came from immunoSEQ multiplex PCR; TCRdb's copy has only in-frame clones and leaves some out. The data contain 110,000 or so clones, roughly four fifths of them singletons. This specimen comes from a study of blood T cell repertoires in COVID-19. Germline CDR1 reads SGHRS; CDR2 reads YFSETQ. V shed 0 bases, J shed 8 bases, and the junction held 13 bases outside the gene matches. CDR3 size: 17 residues. This receptor was taken from a human donor in a cohort sampled during active COVID-19. Sequenced: peripheral blood. The V and J genes are TRBV5-1 and TRBJ1-2, with 10 positions matching TRBD1. The CDR3 reads CASSLVAPDRGLGGYTF. The CDR3, as DNA: TGCGCCAGCAGCTTGGTAGCCCCGGACAGGGGGTTAGGGGGCTACACCTTC.